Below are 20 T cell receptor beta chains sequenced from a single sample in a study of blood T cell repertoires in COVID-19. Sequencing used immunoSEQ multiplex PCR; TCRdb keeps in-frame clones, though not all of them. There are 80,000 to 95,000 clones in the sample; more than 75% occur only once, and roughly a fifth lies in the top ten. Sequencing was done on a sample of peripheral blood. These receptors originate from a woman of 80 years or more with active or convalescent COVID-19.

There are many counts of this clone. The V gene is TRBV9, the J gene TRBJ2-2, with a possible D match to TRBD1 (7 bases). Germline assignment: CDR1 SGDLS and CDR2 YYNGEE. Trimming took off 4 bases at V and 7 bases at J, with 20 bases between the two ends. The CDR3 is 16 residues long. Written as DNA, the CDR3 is TGTGCCAGCAGCCCCCAGGGGGGAGGTATTATCGGGGAGCTGTTTTTT. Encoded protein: CASSPQGGGIIGELFF.

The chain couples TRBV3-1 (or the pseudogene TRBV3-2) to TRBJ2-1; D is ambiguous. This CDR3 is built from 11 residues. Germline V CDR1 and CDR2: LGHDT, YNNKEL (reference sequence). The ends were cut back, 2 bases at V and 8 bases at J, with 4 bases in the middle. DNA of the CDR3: TGTGCCAGCAGCCAACTATATGAGCAGTTCTTC. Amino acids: CASSQLYEQFF.

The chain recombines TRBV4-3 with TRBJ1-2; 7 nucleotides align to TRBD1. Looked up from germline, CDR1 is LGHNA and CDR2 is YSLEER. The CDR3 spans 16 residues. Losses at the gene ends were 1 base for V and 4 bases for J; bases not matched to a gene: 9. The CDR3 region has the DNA TGCGCCAGCAGCCAAGGAGGGGGCAGGGACTCCTATGGCTACACCTTC. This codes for CASSQGGGRDSYGYTF.

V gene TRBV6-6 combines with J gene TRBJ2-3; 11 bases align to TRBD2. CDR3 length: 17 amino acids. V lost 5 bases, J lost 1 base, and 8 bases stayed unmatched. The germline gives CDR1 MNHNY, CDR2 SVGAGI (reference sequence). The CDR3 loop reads CASSPRLAGGGTDTQYF. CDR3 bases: TGTGCCAGCAGTCCACGCCTAGCGGGGGGCGGCACAGATACGCAGTATTTT.

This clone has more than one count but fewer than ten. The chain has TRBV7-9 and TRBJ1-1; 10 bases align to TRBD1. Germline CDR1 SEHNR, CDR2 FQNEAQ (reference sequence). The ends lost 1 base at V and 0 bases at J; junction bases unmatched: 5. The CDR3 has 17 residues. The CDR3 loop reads CASSLGGTGVMNTEAFF. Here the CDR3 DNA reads TGTGCCAGCAGCTTAGGGGGGACAGGGGTAATGAACACTGAAGCTTTCTTT.

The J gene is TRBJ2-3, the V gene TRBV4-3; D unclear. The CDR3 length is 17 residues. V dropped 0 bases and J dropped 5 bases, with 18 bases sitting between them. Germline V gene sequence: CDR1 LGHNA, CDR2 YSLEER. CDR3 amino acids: CASSQESSLSRGDTQYF. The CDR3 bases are TGCGCCAGCAGCCAAGAAAGTAGTCTCTCTAGAGGAGATACGCAGTATTTT.

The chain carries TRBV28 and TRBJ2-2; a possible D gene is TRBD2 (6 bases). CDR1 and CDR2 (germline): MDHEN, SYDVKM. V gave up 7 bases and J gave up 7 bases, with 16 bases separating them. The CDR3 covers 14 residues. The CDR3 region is CASTRDGGIGELFF. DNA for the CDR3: TGTGCCAGCACCAGAGATGGAGGGATCGGGGAGCTGTTTTTT. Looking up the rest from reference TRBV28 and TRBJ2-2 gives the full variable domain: DVKVTQSSRYLVKRTGEKVFLECVQDMDHENMFWYRQDPGLGLRLIYFSYDVKMKEKGDIPEGYSVSREKKERFSLILESASTNQTSMYLCASTRDGGIGELFFGEGSRLTVL.

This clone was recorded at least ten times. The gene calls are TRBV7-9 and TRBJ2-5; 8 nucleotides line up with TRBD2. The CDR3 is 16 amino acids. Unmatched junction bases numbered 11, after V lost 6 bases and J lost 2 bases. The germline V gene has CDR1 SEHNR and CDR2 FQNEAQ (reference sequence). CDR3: CASSPGRGSVQETQYF. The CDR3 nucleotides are TGTGCCAGCAGTCCCGGGAGGGGGTCGGTGCAAGAGACCCAGTACTTC.

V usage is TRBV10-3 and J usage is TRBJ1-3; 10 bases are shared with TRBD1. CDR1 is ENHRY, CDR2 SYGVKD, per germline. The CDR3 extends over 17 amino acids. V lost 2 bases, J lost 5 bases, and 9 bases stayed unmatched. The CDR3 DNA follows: TGTGCCATCAGTGAGCTTATTGGACAGGGGGTTAGAAACACCATATATTTT. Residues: CAISELIGQGVRNTIYF.

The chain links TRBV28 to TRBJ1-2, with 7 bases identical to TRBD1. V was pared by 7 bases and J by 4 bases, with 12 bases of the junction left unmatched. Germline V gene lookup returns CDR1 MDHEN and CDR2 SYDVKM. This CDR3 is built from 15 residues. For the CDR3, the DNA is TGTGCCAGCAATGAACCTAGGGGGCTCGGCTATGGCTACACCTTC. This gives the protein CASNEPRGLGYGYTF.

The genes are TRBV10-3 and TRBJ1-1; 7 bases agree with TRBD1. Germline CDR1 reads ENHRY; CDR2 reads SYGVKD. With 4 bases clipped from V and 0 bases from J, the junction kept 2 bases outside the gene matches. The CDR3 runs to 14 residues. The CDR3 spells CAISGTGMNTEAFF. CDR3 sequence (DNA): TGTGCCATCAGTGGGACAGGAATGAACACTGAAGCTTTCTTT.

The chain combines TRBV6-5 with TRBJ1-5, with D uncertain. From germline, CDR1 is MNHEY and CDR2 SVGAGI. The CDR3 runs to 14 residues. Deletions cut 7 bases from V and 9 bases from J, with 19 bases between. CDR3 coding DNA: TGTGCCAGCACTTTGGAGGGCACGACTTCGCCCCAGCATTTT. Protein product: CASTLEGTTSPQHF.

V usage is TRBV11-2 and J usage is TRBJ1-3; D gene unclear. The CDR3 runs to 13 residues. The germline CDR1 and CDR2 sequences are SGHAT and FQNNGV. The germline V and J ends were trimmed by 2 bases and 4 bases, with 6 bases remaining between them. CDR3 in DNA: TGTGCCAGCAGCTTATTAGTAGGAAACACCATATATTTT. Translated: CASSLLVGNTIYF.

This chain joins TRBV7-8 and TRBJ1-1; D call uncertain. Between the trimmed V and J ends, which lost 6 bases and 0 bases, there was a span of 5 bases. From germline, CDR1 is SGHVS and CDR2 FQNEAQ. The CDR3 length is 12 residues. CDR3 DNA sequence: TGTGCCAGCAGTACAATGAACACTGAAGCTTTCTTT. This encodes CASSTMNTEAFF.

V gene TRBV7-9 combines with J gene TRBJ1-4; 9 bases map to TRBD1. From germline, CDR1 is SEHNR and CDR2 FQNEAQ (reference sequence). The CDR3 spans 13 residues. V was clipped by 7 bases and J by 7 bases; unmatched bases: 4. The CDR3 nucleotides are TGTGCCAGCAAGGACAGGGGCTCTGAAAAACTGTTTTTT. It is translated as CASKDRGSEKLFF.

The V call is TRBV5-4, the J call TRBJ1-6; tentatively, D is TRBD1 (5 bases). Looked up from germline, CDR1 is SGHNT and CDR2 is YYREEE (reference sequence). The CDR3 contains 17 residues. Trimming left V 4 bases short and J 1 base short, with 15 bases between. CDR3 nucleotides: TGTGCCAGCAGCCCCCACGGCGGGGGATCCTATAATTCACCCCTCCACTTT. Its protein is CASSPHGGGSYNSPLHF.

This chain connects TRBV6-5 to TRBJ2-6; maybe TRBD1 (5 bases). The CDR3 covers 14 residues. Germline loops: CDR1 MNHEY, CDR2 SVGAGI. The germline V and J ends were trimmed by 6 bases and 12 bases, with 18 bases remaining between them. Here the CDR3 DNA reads TGTGCCAGCAGCCCCGCAGGGCTGCCCGGCGTCCTGACTTTC. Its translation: CASSPAGLPGVLTF.

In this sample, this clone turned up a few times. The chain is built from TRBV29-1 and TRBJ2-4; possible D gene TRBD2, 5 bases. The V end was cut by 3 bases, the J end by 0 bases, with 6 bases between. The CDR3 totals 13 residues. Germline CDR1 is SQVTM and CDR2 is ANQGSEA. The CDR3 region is CSVEDLAKNIQYF. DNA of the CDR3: TGCAGCGTTGAGGACTTAGCCAAAAACATTCAGTACTTC. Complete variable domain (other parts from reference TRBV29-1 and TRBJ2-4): SAVISQKPSRDICQRGTSLTIQCQVDSQVTMMFWYRQQPGQSLTLIATANQGSEATYESGFVIDKFPISRPNLTFSTLTVSNMSPEDSSIYLCSVEDLAKNIQYFGAGTRLSVL.

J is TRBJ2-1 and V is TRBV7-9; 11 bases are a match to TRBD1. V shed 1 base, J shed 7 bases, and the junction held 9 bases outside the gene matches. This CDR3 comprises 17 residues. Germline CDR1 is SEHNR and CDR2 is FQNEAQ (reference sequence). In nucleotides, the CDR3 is TGTGCCAGCAGCTTAGTCACAGGACAGGGGGCGAAGAATGAGCAGTTCTTC. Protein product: CASSLVTGQGAKNEQFF.

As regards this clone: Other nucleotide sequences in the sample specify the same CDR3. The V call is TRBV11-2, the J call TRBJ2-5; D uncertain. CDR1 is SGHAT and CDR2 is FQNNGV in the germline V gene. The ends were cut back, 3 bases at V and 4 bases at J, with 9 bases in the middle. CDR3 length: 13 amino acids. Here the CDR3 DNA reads TGTGCCAGCAGCTTTAGACTGGCAGAGACCCAGTACTTC. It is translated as CASSFRLAETQYF. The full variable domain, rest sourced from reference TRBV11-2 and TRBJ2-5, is EAGVAQSPRYKIIEKRQSVAFWCNPISGHATLYWYQQILGQGPKLLIQFQNNGVVDDSQLPKDRFSAERLKGVDSTLKIQPAKLEDSAVYLCASSFRLAETQYFGPGTRLLVL.